The entry below describes one T cell receptor beta chain. Antigen specificity is unknown. The sample is drawn from a study of shared clonotypes between healthy human individuals. Whole-study results and caveats: Several donors had around 5% of their naive CD4 clonotypes in common.

Germline V gives CDR1 GTSNPN, CDR2 SVGIG (reference sequence). The CDR3 is 12 residues long. Trimming took off 1 base at V and 2 bases at J, with 5 bases between the two ends. Profiling relied on immunoSEQ multiplex PCR, and the TCRdb table lists in-frame clones only, not all of them. The sample consists of 800,000 to 1,200,000 clones, approximately 80% of them appearing once. The rearrangement joins TRBV30 to TRBJ1-2, with D uncertain. The clonotype originates from a young man in good health. Some clones in this sample may be carry-over from other donors' samples. The specimen was memory CD4+ T cells from PBMCs. Subset given: CD45RA-negative fraction. The CDR3: CAWSAANYGYTF. CDR3 DNA: TGTGCCTGGAGTGCAGCCAACTATGGCTACACCTTC.